The 22 T cell receptor beta chains below were found in one sample sequenced in a study of patients and donors after allogeneic stem cell transplantation. Using its own MiXCR run on the RT-PCR reads, TCRdb lists one record per CDR3 protein. Seen here are 70,000 or so distinct CDR3 sequences, about 25% observed once, and the top ten hold approximately 26%. Sequencing input: blood, either unsorted or a sorted T cell fraction (not recorded which). All receptors derive from a human donor who was either an allogeneic HSCT recipient or a stem cell or donor lymphocyte infusion donor (not recorded which). It is not recorded whose cells these are; they may come from a transplant donor.

V is TRBV7-2 and J is TRBJ1-1; D remains ambiguous. CDR3 length: 14 residues. Germline values: CDR1 SGHTA, CDR2 FQGNSA. Trimming took 2 bases from V and 6 from J, leaving 13 bases between them. Here the CDR3 DNA reads TGTGCCAGCAGCTTAAGCCCCATCGGGGCTGAAGCTTTCTTT. Its translation: CASSLSPIGAEAFF. The full variable domain, in which reference TRBV7-2 and TRBJ1-1 provide the parts outside the CDR3, is GAGVSQSPSNKVTEKGKDVELRCDPISGHTALYWYRQSLGQGLEFLIYFQGNSAPDKSGLPSDRFSAERTGGSVSTLTIQRTQQEDSAVYLCASSLSPIGAEAFFGQGTRLTVV.

J is TRBJ2-5 and V is TRBV6-5; D might be TRBD2 (7 bases). This CDR3 comprises 15 residues. CDR1 is MNHEY and CDR2 is SVGAGI in the germline V gene. Trimming removed 0 bases from V and 1 base from J, with 9 bases in between. This CDR3 is CASSYSGGAQETQYF. CDR3 sequence (DNA): TGTGCCAGCAGTTACTCAGGGGGGGCCCAAGAGACCCAGTACTTC.

This chain connects TRBV6-2 or TRBV6-3 to TRBJ2-4; D call uncertain. This CDR3 has 16 amino acids. Trimming took 4 bases from V and 1 from J, leaving 14 bases between them. Germline V gene lookup returns CDR1 MNHEY and CDR2 SVGEGT. The CDR3 spells CASSSPFLGAKNIQYF. CDR3 sequence (DNA): TGTGCCAGCAGTTCCCCGTTCCTTGGGGCCAAAAACATTCAGTACTTC.

In this sample, this clonotype turned up a few times. The chain carries TRBV6-5 and TRBJ1-5; TRBD1 agrees at 10 bases. Germline V gene lookup returns CDR1 MNHEY and CDR2 SVGAGI. With V trimmed by 6 bases and J by 15 bases, 11 bases remained unmatched. The CDR3 consists of 13 residues. CDR3: CASSLYRTGGMHF. The CDR3 nucleotides are TGTGCCAGCAGCCTTTACCGGACAGGGGGGATGCATTTT.

The chain employs TRBV6-1 and TRBJ2-3; 10 nucleotides align to TRBD2. With V trimmed by 4 bases and J by 6 bases, 7 bases remained unmatched. This CDR3 spans 15 amino acids. The V gene's germline CDR1 is MNHNS and CDR2 SASEGT. The CDR3 is CASSAAGGLYDTQYF. As DNA, the CDR3 is TGTGCCAGCAGTGCAGCGGGGGGGCTTTACGATACGCAGTATTTT.

The chain uses TRBV11-3 and TRBJ2-2, with 9 bases lining up with TRBD2. This CDR3 is 18 amino acids long. Germline CDR1 reads SGHNT; CDR2 reads YENEEA. The J segment lost 1 base and the V segment lost 2 bases, leaving 8 bases of the junction unmatched. CDR3 in DNA: TGTGCCAGCAGCTTACTCTATCAGACTAGCGGGAACACCGGGGAGCTGTTTTTT. This translates into CASSLLYQTSGNTGELFF.

This clonotype was picked up a small number of times. This chain links TRBV12-3 or TRBV12-4 with TRBJ1-5; a possible D gene is TRBD1 (5 bases). The CDR3 is 16 amino acids. V shed 5 bases and J shed 5 bases, with 19 bases lying between them. The CDR3 nucleotides read TGTGCCAGCAGTAGAAATAGGGGAGGTAGGCATCAGCCCCAGCATTTT. This sequence encodes CASSRNRGGRHQPQHF.

This clonotype appeared many times. The V call is TRBV19, the J call TRBJ1-6; 7 positions agree with TRBD1. Losses at the gene ends were 2 bases for V and 9 bases for J; bases not matched to a gene: 4. The germline V gene encodes CDR1 LNHDA and CDR2 SQIVND (reference sequence). This CDR3 is built from 14 residues. The CDR3: CASSIRGGGSPLHF. The DNA for the CDR3 is TGTGCCAGTAGTATAAGAGGGGGCGGTTCACCCCTCCACTTT.

This chain links TRBV12-3 or TRBV12-4 with TRBJ2-5; D remains unclear. V shed 6 bases and J shed 1 base, with 15 bases lying between them. CDR3 length: 15 amino acids. CDR3 coding DNA: TGTGCCAGCAGGGGGATAGGGCAGATCCAAGAGACCCAGTACTTC. Encoded protein: CASRGIGQIQETQYF.

The chain recombines TRBV20-1 with TRBJ2-7; tentatively, D is TRBD2 (5 bases). The germline V and J ends were trimmed by 3 bases and 4 bases, with 13 bases remaining between them. The CDR3 consists of 13 residues. Germline V gene data show CDR1 as DFQATT and CDR2 as SNEGSKA (reference sequence). The CDR3 here is CSASLDYEYEQYF. For the CDR3, the DNA is TGCAGTGCTAGTCTTGACTACGAATACGAGCAGTACTTC.

This clonotype was observed a few times. The chain combines TRBV4-2 with TRBJ1-2; 8 positions agree with TRBD1. CDR1 is LGHNA, CDR2 YNFKEQ, per germline. The V and J ends lost 3 bases and 4 bases, in that order; junction bases with no gene match: 22. CDR3 size: 20 residues. For the CDR3, the DNA is TGTGCCAGCAGCCAGACTCCATTGGGAATATGGGACAGGAGCCTCTATGGCTACACCTTC. It encodes CASSQTPLGIWDRSLYGYTF.

V usage is TRBV20-1 and J usage is TRBJ2-7; D remains unclear. CDR3 length equals 13 residues. V was shortened by 3 bases and J by 5 bases, with 14 bases between the two germline ends. From germline, CDR1 is DFQATT and CDR2 SNEGSKA (reference sequence). CDR3 sequence reads: CSASIRPDHEQYF. CDR3 bases: TGCAGTGCTAGCATAAGACCAGACCACGAGCAGTACTTC.

The chain links TRBV25-1 to TRBJ2-5; D may be TRBD1 (5 bases). The CDR3 covers 17 residues. Trimming took 4 bases from V and 7 from J, leaving 25 bases between them. CDR1 is MGHDK, CDR2 SYGVNS, per germline. The CDR3 region has the DNA TGTGCCAGCAGTGCTTCTGCTGACAGATTCCCTTCGGGGACCCAGTACTTC. Amino acids: CASSASADRFPSGTQYF. The whole variable domain, filled in from reference TRBV25-1 and TRBJ2-5, reads EADIYQTPRYLVIGTGKKITLECSQTMGHDKMYWYQQDPGMELHLIHYSYGVNSTEKGDLSSESTVSRIRTEHFPLTLESARPSHTSQYLCASSASADRFPSGTQYFGPGTRLLVL.

The CDR3 protein is CASSLARRAYYGYTF. The CDR3 DNA sequence: TGTGCCAGCAGTTTAGCGCGCAGGGCGTACTATGGCTACACCTTC. V and J are TRBV12-3 or TRBV12-4 and TRBJ1-2, with D perhaps TRBD1 (5 bases). The CDR3 sequence is 15 residues long. The V and J ends lost 0 bases and 3 bases respectively, with 11 bases between them.

This clonotype was detected a few times. The chain recombines TRBV7-2 with TRBJ2-5, with TRBD1 matching over 7 bases. The V gene end was trimmed by 5 bases and the J gene end by 5 bases; junction bases not matched to a gene: 8. This CDR3 has 14 residues. Germline V gene lookup returns CDR1 SGHTA and CDR2 FQGNSA. This chain's CDR3 is CASSRGQDRETQYF. CDR3 sequence (DNA): TGTGCCAGCAGCCGTGGACAGGATCGGGAGACCCAGTACTTC.

This clonotype was observed a few times. The chain joins TRBV2 to TRBJ1-3, with TRBD1 as a possible D gene (6 bases). Looked up from germline, CDR1 is SNHLY and CDR2 is FYNNEI. With 7 bases removed from V and 2 bases from J, the gap between germline ends came to 9 bases. This CDR3 is 13 amino acids long. CDR3 DNA sequence: TGTGCCAGCAATCCAGGGGCTGGAAACACCATATATTTT. Translating gives CASNPGAGNTIYF.

This clonotype has more than one count but fewer than ten. This chain uses TRBV6-5 with TRBJ2-7; no clear D gene. Germline V gene data show CDR1 as MNHEY and CDR2 as SVGAGI. This CDR3 has 14 amino acids. V was cut by 5 bases and J by 0 bases, with 11 bases left in between. CDR3 sequence reads: CASSTRRHSYEQYF. For the CDR3, the DNA is TGTGCCAGCAGTACCAGACGGCACTCCTACGAGCAGTACTTC.

This chain connects TRBV7-8 to TRBJ1-1; a weak D match, TRBD1 (5 bases). The CDR3 loop spans 14 amino acids. V was clipped by 3 bases and J by 0 bases, with 8 bases between them. CDR1 and CDR2 from the germline V gene are SGHVS and FQNEAQ. CDR3 coding DNA: TGTGCCAGCAGCTTCAGGGAAATGAACACTGAAGCTTTCTTT. It is translated as CASSFREMNTEAFF.

The J gene is TRBJ2-7, the V gene TRBV21-1; the D segment call TRBD1 is taken from the table without a DNA check. TRBV21-1 represents a pseudogene. This CDR3 region has 17 residues. CDR3 amino acids: CASSKGPGPRNPYEQYF. The DNA of the CDR3 is TGTGCCAGCAGCAAAGGACCCGGTCCCAGAAACCCCTACGAGCAGTACTTC.

This clonotype has only a few counts. The V gene is TRBV7-6, the J gene TRBJ2-3; D not resolved. This CDR3 has 12 residues. Per the germline V gene, CDR1 is SGHVS and CDR2 is FNYEAQ. Trimming pared 5 bases from V and 3 bases from J, leaving 6 bases between. The CDR3 spells CASSPVTDTQYF. CDR3 DNA: TGTGCCAGCAGCCCCGTTACAGATACGCAGTATTTT.

J is TRBJ1-1 and V is TRBV5-1, with 7 positions matching TRBD1. CDR3 size: 13 residues. Germline V CDR1 and CDR2: SGHRS, YFSETQ. V lost 1 base, J lost 7 bases, and 4 bases stayed unmatched. Here the CDR3 reads CASSLKQGIEAFF. CDR3 coding DNA: TGCGCCAGCAGCTTGAAACAGGGGATTGAAGCTTTCTTT.

This clonotype came up many times. The J gene is TRBJ1-2, the V gene TRBV20-1; the D gene is possibly TRBD1 (6 bases). V dropped 5 bases and J dropped 6 bases, with 19 bases sitting between them. This CDR3 spans 14 amino acids. Germline CDR1 reads DFQATT; CDR2 reads SNEGSKA (reference sequence). This CDR3 is CSAVTGTSHDGYTF. CDR3 nucleotides: TGCAGTGCTGTCACCGGGACATCTCACGATGGCTACACCTTC.